Shown below are 2 T cell receptor beta chains from a single sample sequenced in a study of T cell changes during pregnancy in multiple sclerosis. The protocol was immunoSEQ multiplex PCR, while the TCRdb copy is restricted to in-frame clones and leaves out a portion. The profile shows about 57,000 clones, 70% to 90% of them singletons. This sample comprised CD4+ T cells from peripheral blood mononuclear cells, obtained in the third trimester of pregnancy. These TCRs come from a female donor with multiple sclerosis, enrolled in a pregnancy study.

The gene calls are TRBV29-1 and TRBJ1-2, with D possibly being TRBD1 (6 bases). The CDR3 totals 12 residues. CDR1 is SQVTM, CDR2 ANQGSEA, per germline. The CDR3 region is CSSPGGLGGYTF. CDR3 DNA sequence: TGCAGTTCACCCGGGGGGCTTGGAGGCTACACCTTC. The full variable domain, its missing parts supplied by reference TRBV29-1 and TRBJ1-2, is SAVISQKPSRDICQRGTSLTIQCQVDSQVTMMFWYRQQPGQSLTLIATANQGSEATYESGFVIDKFPISRPNLTFSTLTVSNMSPEDSSIYLCSSPGGLGGYTFGSGTRLTVV.

This clone has only one observation. The chain uses TRBV6-5 and TRBJ1-4; 9 bases map to TRBD1. V gave up 2 bases and J gave up 7 bases; unmatched junction bases: 5. The CDR3 spans 15 residues. The V gene's germline CDR1 is MNHEY and CDR2 SVGAGI. CDR3 amino acids: CASSYDTGGSEKLFF. CDR3 DNA: TGTGCCAGCAGTTACGATACAGGGGGCTCTGAAAAACTGTTTTTT.